This TCR beta chain is from a study of cytomegalovirus exposure and HLA in healthy donors (dated by TCRdb to about 2017). With respect to the entire study: According to an earlier analysis of 450 to 650 of the donors, roughly 180 million T cells yielded 117 million unique TCR beta sequences and 276 Gb of sequence data. An early release covering 550 to 650 HLA-typed donors comprised approximately 290 gigabases of sequencing data and some 79 million unique TCR sequences. The genetic ancestry cluster associated with self-reported Caucasian donors included 65% to 90% of the 300 to 450 genotyped donors. The study aimed to test whether cataloging public T cell receptors could reveal signatures of past pathogen exposure. Using immunosequencing, the study profiled T cell repertoires from approximately 700 subjects and related those repertoires to cytomegalovirus serostatus. Along with the 666-subject first cohort, a separate validation cohort of over a hundred different subjects was used. High-throughput TCR immunosequencing, statistical association of individual TCRs with disease status, and machine learning were combined to predict cytomegalovirus infection status. To study patterns of TCR occurrence, a later analysis re-analyzed previously published TCR beta repertoires from several hundred donors and added high-resolution HLA genotyping. Rather than drawing on any new phenotypic data, the later analysis identified candidate immune exposures from TCR beta sequences and the way those sequences occurred across donors. In an earlier analysis of 500 to 650 of the donors, high-throughput TCR beta sequencing was used to judge whether each TCR beta V gene segment behaved as functional or pseudogenic. Donor age, sex, ethnicity and CMV serostatus were compiled together with the repertoire data. Genome-wide SNP genotypes for about 60% of the 666 donors were used in a later genetic analysis, which treated that subset as a discovery cohort. All discovery cohort repertoires had been generated on a single sequencing platform. Both class I and class II loci were covered by HLA typing, at four-digit resolution. The number of typed donors differed by locus: about 620-630 for A, B, C, DRB1 and DQB1; approximately 520 for DQA1; roughly 600 for DPA1; and some 430 for DPB1. Four to six DR-DQ haplotypes were handled as single units for association and clustering because linkage in the cohort was strong. On average, approximately 250,000 unique TCR beta nucleotide sequences were sequenced per donor among 398 genotyped donors of the cohort, with around 19% of those sequences being non-productive. Here is what the overall study found, with its caveats: Some IMGT-functional V segments, including TRBV6-2 and TRBV6-3, could not be distinguished by the 87-base-pair reads and were therefore excluded. A further reported finding was that TCR beta sequences accurately predicted the HLA-A and HLA-B alleles for most subjects in the first cohort. According to a later analysis, most CMV-associated TCR beta chains appeared to be HLA-restricted, and the HLA associations seemed to be driven largely by CMV exposure. Roughly uniform sequencing depth across donors was assumed in presence/absence analyses, although this assumption may not hold. A later genetic analysis associated a missense DCLRE1C variant with V-gene and J-gene trimming of TCR beta chains, and an independent cohort replicated the association. Compared with the 666-donor mean, donors in an Asian-associated ancestry cluster had fewer N-insertions in productive TCRs, according to a later genetic analysis. In an earlier analysis of 500 to 650 of the donors, most TCR beta V segments appeared in productive rearrangements about 90% or about 30% of the time, broadly matching IMGT annotations. A cluster of highly shared sequence variants was judged likely to represent a technical artifact of the sequencing pipeline. In this cohort, only TCR beta chains were sequenced, and detectable features were limited by the absence of alpha or paired-chain data. In the study, 150 to 200 TCR beta chains were listed as associated with cytomegalovirus. In both the original and validation cohorts, the classifier was reported to diagnose cytomegalovirus status with high specificity and sensitivity. The authors suggested that the approach could potentially be generalized to other disease states and immunological phenotypes. Because HLA typing was missing for some donors at each locus, association tests included only the typed subset. According to a later analysis, parvovirus B19, influenza, CMV and Epstein-Barr virus appeared linked to several top co-occurrence clusters. Strong co-occurrence of HLA alleles, especially DR and DQ, made assigning TCR associations to individual alleles difficult. According to a later analysis, TCR association rates differed among HLA loci, with DRB1 alleles showing the most associated TCRs and HLA-C alleles showing the fewest. A later analysis found that HLA-associated TCR beta chains were more clonally expanded and had lower generation probabilities than equally common non-associated chains. Because counts were too low, roughly 16 rarely observed V segments, including chromosome 9 orphons, were left out of the earlier analysis of approximately 580 of the donors. While some public TCRs were present in many individuals, most TCR sequences turned up only very rarely across donors. In vitro tests confirmed that a few of the cytomegalovirus-associated TCR beta chains recognize cytomegalovirus antigens. Correlated functional status among segregating V segments might reflect linkage disequilibrium, but an unknown experimental factor could not be ruled out. For the cohort, immune exposure information was limited to CMV serostatus. In a later analysis, over 15,000 TCR beta sequences were associated with specific HLA alleles at a false discovery rate of 0.05.

Library preparation employed the immunoSEQ multiplex PCR assay. For the multiplex PCR, a mixture combining 60 forward primers for TCR Vbeta segments and 13 reverse primers for TCR Jbeta segments was used. The CDR3 region of rearranged TCR beta genes was amplified from genomic DNA by a multiplex PCR assay. On the Illumina HiSeq System, the amplified TCR beta libraries were sequenced as 87-base-pair reads. Turning to the authors' computational methods: Across the 700 or so repertoires, a later analysis counted 78 million or so unique TCR beta chains, some 11 million of which were shared by at least two donors. Raw reads were error-corrected and collapsed into unique sequences with a nearest-neighbor algorithm that merged closely related sequences to remove PCR and sequencing errors. V, D and J gene segments were assigned by aligning CDR3 sequences to IMGT reference sequences. For a sequence to be retained, at least a six-nucleotide match to both a V gene segment and a J gene segment was required. Rearrangements were classified as productive when the CDR3 lacked stop codons and remained in frame with V and J, and all other rearrangements were classified as non-productive. CDR3 was defined by IMGT convention, running from the second conserved V-encoded cysteine to the conserved J-encoded phenylalanine. The earlier analysis of 587 of the donors excluded sequences that lacked an unambiguous match to a single V gene segment. In an earlier analysis of 450 to 700 of the donors, V segments were called functional above 56.7% productive rearrangements and were called segregating when the between-donor standard deviation exceeded 5%. To diagnose cytomegalovirus status from the catalog of TCR beta chain sequences, a statistical classification framework was built. In a later analysis, TCR nucleotide sequences were compared against IMGT/GENE-DB human TR gene sequences so that V and J genes could be assigned. In a later analysis, CDR3 sequences and most-parsimonious VDJ recombination scenarios were assigned using the TCRdist pipeline. In a later analysis, each TCR beta chain was defined by its CDR3 amino acid sequence together with its V-gene family, and reads lacking a unique V-gene family were excluded. In a later analysis, nearly 600 highly shared, low-generation-probability nucleotide sequences were removed to address suspected cross-contamination and a sequencing artifact. In a later analysis, a clonal expansion index for each public chain was calculated from normalized within-repertoire ranks of inferred template counts. Generation probabilities in a later analysis came from a VDJ recombination model fitted to out-of-frame rearrangements, and those results were checked against IGoR. In a later analysis, TCR-TCR, TCR-HLA and TCR-CMV co-occurrence was scored with hypergeometric tests, and a repertoire-size bias correction was applied to TCR pairs. In a later analysis, false discovery rates were estimated by permuting HLA or CMV assignments 20 times. A later analysis grouped co-occurring TCRs with DBSCAN, adding TCRdist sequence similarity when clustering within HLA-allele-positive subsets. For co-occurrence clustering, repertoires with fewer than 30,000 or more than 120,000 public chains were excluded, along with four or five repertoires with anomalous nucleotide sharing. TCRdb re-hosts the immuneACCESS table, in-frame sequences only. Its copies lack some clones; in the studies checked, an unresolved V gene accounts for under half of them, and the cause for the rest is not known. V, J and clone size reflect that table, while D and trimming were determined from the DNA. Across this sample there are 200,000 or so clones, with roughly four fifths seen only once. The ten largest clones take up around 0.75% of the sample.

Points on this clone: Its target antigen remains unknown. There are no base qualities to consult, and no much larger clone falls within one base.

From the germline V gene (reference sequence), CDR1 is MNHEY and CDR2 is SMNVEV. The CDR3 goes from the cysteine to the phenylalanine over 14 residues. The sequence is cut down to CDR3 DNA, 42 bases in frame from base 1. The germline ends are 9 bases apart after V is trimmed by 1 base and J by 5 bases. In total, roughly 710 healthy bone marrow donors made up the cohort. All cohort members were sampled while nominally healthy, although unrecorded immune exposures were likely present. The donor was CMV seronegative and belonged to the group of over 300 seronegative cohort members. Each donor provided a peripheral blood sample, and peripheral blood mononuclear cells were used for TCR beta sequencing. The Qiagen DNeasy Blood Extraction Kit was used to extract genomic DNA from the blood cell samples.

The rearrangement combines TRBV27 with TRBJ1-5; the D gene assignment is ambiguous. This receptor was identified in a woman in her late teens or twenties in good health and CMV-seronegative. The sequenced sample consisted of PBMCs. The nucleotides read TGTGCCAGCAGTTTATTCGGGATACATCAGCCCCAGCATTTT. Its amino acids are CASSLFGIHQPQHF.